This TCR beta chain came from a study of blood T cell repertoires in COVID-19 (dated by TCRdb to 2018 to 2020). Context from the whole study: Collaborator samples came from the United States, Italy and Spain and covered acute and convalescent phases of COVID-19. The samples were drawn from two sources: the first 160 participants of the ongoing ImmuneRACE study, and some 1,300 subjects contributed by 6 global collaborators. Deeply sampled blood TCRbeta repertoires from subjects exposed to, actively infected with, or recovered from COVID-19 were included in the dataset. The material from the prospective study consisted of cDNA or gDNA derived from T cells, B-cell-depleted T cells, or PBMCs. Where available, HLA class I and class II types were obtained from metadata supplied by the sample provider rather than from assay-based typing. The repertoires were released in a freely available public database meant as a resource for research on the immune response to SARS-CoV-2. Nearly every sample came with metadata listing a de-identified subject ID, COVID-19 status, age in years and sex.

The CDR3 runs 14 amino acids, cysteine and phenylalanine included. Just the 42-base CDR3 DNA is kept, in frame starting at base 1. At the junction V is shortened by 3 bases and J by 1 base, with 9 bases in between. Looking up the germline V gene (reference sequence) yields CDR1 SEHNR and CDR2 FQNEAQ. The collaborating institutions used their own protocols to collect whole blood in K2EDTA tubes. For TCRbeta analysis, collaborators shipped samples in one of three forms: frozen whole blood, isolated PBMCs, or DNA extracted from either of those sample types. As for this clone: It lacks a known antigen. Base qualities are not at hand, and no much larger clone is one base apart.

What the authors observed across the whole study: How much clinical and demographic metadata was included differed by source and by participant, and the metadata was provided uncurated.

The immunoSEQ Assay, a bias-controlled multiplex PCR, was used to amplify TCRbeta CDR3 regions from genomic DNA. The original pipeline was this. Within the assay, amplification of reference gene primers was used to estimate how many nucleated cells each sample contained. To quantify the absolute abundance of each unique TCRbeta CDR3 rearrangement, sequence reads were collapsed and filtered. For each sample, productive Simpson clonality was calculated as the square root of Simpson's diversity index across productive rearrangements. TCRdb carries this immuneACCESS record with in-frame sequences only. Its versions omit some clonotypes, under half of them owing to an unresolved V gene in the studies checked, with the rest unexplained. V, J and clone size reflect that table, while D and trimming were determined from the DNA. In all, the sample holds 310,000 or so clones, and roughly 90% of those were seen once. 4% of the sample comes from the top ten.

The sequence was collected from a woman aged 45-65 years with active or convalescent COVID-19. Sequenced: peripheral blood. The V and J genes are TRBV7-9 and TRBJ1-1, with an unclear D gene assignment. CDR3 region: CASSFDGPNTEAFF. The sequenced DNA: TGTGCCAGCAGCTTCGATGGGCCGAACACTGAAGCTTTCTTT.